The sequence of this T cell receptor beta chain was determined in a study of blood T cell repertoires in COVID-19. Per the authors' pipeline: For nucleated cells, counts were estimated from reference gene primer amplification. Only in-frame clones appear in the TCRdb table, and some are missing; sequencing was by immunoSEQ multiplex PCR. That table gives V, J and clone size, and the DNA gave D and trimming. Counted here are roughly 100,000 clones, about 90% occurring once; the ten biggest clones make up just under 20%. The CDR3 contains 15 residues. The V call is TRBV21-1, the J call TRBJ1-1; the table's D call, TRBD1, has no DNA check behind it. TRBV21-1 is an annotated pseudogene. Material: peripheral blood. The sequence derives from a human donor in a cohort sampled during active COVID-19. The CDR3 reads CASSKVGQLNTEAFF. DNA for the CDR3: TGTGCCAGCAGCAAAGTGGGGCAGTTGAACACTGAAGCTTTCTTT.